This T cell receptor (beta chain) was sequenced during a study of blood T cell repertoires in COVID-19. The overall study: Samples came from the United States, Italy and Spain, spanning acute and convalescent COVID-19. Sample material is recorded as cDNA or gDNA derived from T cells, B-cell-depleted T cells, or PBMCs.

Methods used by the authors: Amplifying reference gene primers gave estimates of nucleated cell counts. Generated by immunoSEQ multiplex PCR, the TCRdb table keeps only in-frame clones and is missing some. D and trimming were read from the DNA, whereas the V and J calls and clone size are those reported in that table. In the table there are around 260,000 clones, about nine tenths of which are singletons. V was clipped by 8 bases and J by 2 bases, with 5 bases between them. The CDR3 is made up of 11 amino acids. Looked up from germline, CDR1 is SGHTA and CDR2 is FQGTGA. The TCR sequence derives from a woman in her forties who had recovered from COVID-19. The rearrangement uses TRBV7-3 and TRBJ2-3, with D uncertain. Sequencing was carried out using peripheral blood. CDR3 bases: TGTGCCAGCCCCTACACAGATACGCAGTATTTT. This encodes CASPYTDTQYF.